Described below is a single T cell receptor (beta chain) sequence and its context. What this receptor recognizes is not known. Nothing much larger sits one base from this clone, and base qualities are not available. The data derive from a study of blood T cell repertoires in COVID-19 (dated by TCRdb to the early 2020s). Background on the whole study: The collaborator samples originated in the United States, Italy and Spain and spanned the acute and convalescent phases of COVID-19. Where HLA class I and class II types were available, the types were taken from metadata supplied by the sample provider, not from assay-based typing. Nearly every sample came with metadata listing a de-identified subject ID, COVID-19 status, age in years and sex. The repertoires were released in a freely available public database intended as a resource for research on the immune response to SARS-CoV-2. The material from the prospective study consisted of cDNA or gDNA derived from T cells, B-cell-depleted T cells, or PBMCs. The samples were drawn from two sources: the first 160 participants of the ongoing ImmuneRACE study, and approximately 1,300 subjects contributed by 6 global collaborators. The dataset comprised deeply sampled blood TCRbeta repertoires from subjects exposed to, actively infected with, or recovered from COVID-19. What the work shows at the level of the full study, not this receptor alone: Clinical and demographic metadata were provided uncurated, with the amount varying by source and participant.

Looking up the germline V gene yields CDR1 SGHTA and CDR2 FQGNSA. There are 12 amino acids in the CDR3, from cysteine to phenylalanine inclusive. The sequence is cut down to CDR3 DNA, 36 bases in frame from base 1. V and J lose 4 bases and 8 bases, and a span of 11 bases separates them. Whole blood was collected in K2EDTA tubes by collaborating institutions according to the institutions' own protocols. Collaborator samples were shipped for TCRbeta analysis as frozen whole blood, isolated PBMCs, or DNA extracted from either sample type. The immunoSEQ Assay, a bias-controlled multiplex PCR, was used to amplify TCRbeta CDR3 regions from genomic DNA. Per the source publication's procedure: The number of nucleated cells in each sample was estimated by amplification of reference gene primers within the assay. To quantify the absolute abundance of each unique TCRbeta CDR3 rearrangement, sequence reads were collapsed and filtered. For each sample, productive Simpson clonality was calculated as the square root of Simpson's diversity index across productive rearrangements. Not all clones reach the TCRdb copy of this immuneACCESS table, which keeps in-frame sequences only. Checked studies attribute under half of the gap to unresolved V genes and leave the rest unexplained. V, J and clone size derive from that table, while D and trimming were established from the DNA sequence. In all, the sample holds 340,000 or so clones, and 87% of those were seen once. The ten largest clonotypes hold 1% of the sample.

The sequencing sample was made of peripheral blood. The chain employs TRBV7-2 and TRBJ1-2, and perhaps TRBD1 as D gene, on 6 matching bases. The TCR originated in a man aged 50 to 60 with active or convalescent COVID-19. The CDR3 amino acid sequence is: CASSSTGFGYTF. The bases are TGTGCCAGCAGCTCGACAGGATTCGGCTACACCTTC.